A single sample gave rise to the 4 T cell receptor beta chains below, sequenced in a study of blood T cell repertoires in COVID-19. Profiling relied on immunoSEQ multiplex PCR, and the TCRdb table lists in-frame clones only, not all of them. The table lists fewer than 200,000 clones, about 85% of them singletons. The specimen was peripheral blood. These receptors originate from a woman aged 45-65 years with COVID-19, enrolled during active disease.

This chain uses TRBV6-2 or TRBV6-3 with TRBJ2-2, with TRBD2 matching over 8 bases. This CDR3 contains 18 residues. CDR1 is MNHEY, CDR2 SVGEGT, per germline. The trim removed 0 bases at V and 6 bases at J, leaving 12 bases unmatched. As DNA, the CDR3 is TGTGCCAGCAGTTACTCGGACCCGGGACTAGTGACGGCCGGGGAGCTGTTTTTT. Amino acids: CASSYSDPGLVTAGELFF.

The V gene is TRBV3-1 (or the pseudogene TRBV3-2), the J gene TRBJ2-5, with 7 positions matching TRBD2. Germline V gene data show CDR1 as LGHDT and CDR2 as YNNKEL (reference sequence). Trimming at V came to 2 bases and at J to 3 bases, leaving 3 bases not matched to a gene. The CDR3 has 14 amino acids. The CDR3 sequence is CASSQRGGEETQYF. CDR3 coding DNA: TGTGCCAGCAGCCAACGCGGGGGAGAAGAGACCCAGTACTTC.

The chain links TRBV5-1 to TRBJ1-4, with D perhaps TRBD1 (6 bases). The CDR3 runs to 15 residues. Deletions cut 5 bases from V and 4 bases from J, with 15 bases between. The germline V gene encodes CDR1 SGHRS and CDR2 YFSETQ. DNA for the CDR3: TGCGCCAGCAGGAGGGAGACAGGTCTTAATGAAAAACTGTTTTTT. Protein product: CASRRETGLNEKLFF.

CDR3 coding DNA: TGTGCCAGTTCAGATTCACAGGGAAGCACAGATACGCAGTATTTT. Residues: CASSDSQGSTDTQYF. The chain employs TRBV19 and TRBJ2-3, with D perhaps matching TRBD1 (6 bases). V shed 8 bases and J shed 0 bases, with 15 bases lying between them. The CDR3 is made up of 15 amino acids. Germline V gene sequence: CDR1 LNHDA, CDR2 SQIVND (reference sequence).